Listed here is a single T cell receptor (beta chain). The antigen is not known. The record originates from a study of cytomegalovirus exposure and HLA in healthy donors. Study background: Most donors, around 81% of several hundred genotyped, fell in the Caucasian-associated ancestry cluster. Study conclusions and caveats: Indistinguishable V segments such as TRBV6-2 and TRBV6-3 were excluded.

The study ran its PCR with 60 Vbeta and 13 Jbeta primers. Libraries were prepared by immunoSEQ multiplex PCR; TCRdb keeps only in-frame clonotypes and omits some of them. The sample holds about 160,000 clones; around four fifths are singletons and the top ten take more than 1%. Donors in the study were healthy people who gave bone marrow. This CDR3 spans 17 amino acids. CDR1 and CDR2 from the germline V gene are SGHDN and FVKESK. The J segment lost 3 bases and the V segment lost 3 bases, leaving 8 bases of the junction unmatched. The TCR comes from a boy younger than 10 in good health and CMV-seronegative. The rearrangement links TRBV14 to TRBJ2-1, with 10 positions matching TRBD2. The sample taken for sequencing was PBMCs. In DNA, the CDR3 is TGTGCCAGCAGCCAGGGGACCCGGACTAGCGGCTACAATGAGCAGTTCTTC. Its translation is CASSQGTRTSGYNEQFF.